Each of the 29 T cell receptor beta chains below was sequenced from the same sample in a study of T cell repertoires in cytomegalovirus infection. TCRdb redid the calling of the reads with MiXCR, one entry per CDR3 protein. The sample has about 400,000 distinct CDR3 sequences; 15% to 20% are singletons. Sequencing used PBMCs. These receptors were collected from a human donor in good health (CMV status not recorded). Some clones in this sample may be carry-over from other donors' samples.

This clonotype was counted many times. This rearrangement joins TRBV6-6 to TRBJ2-7; D uncertain. V was clipped by 1 base and J by 4 bases, with 2 bases between them. This CDR3 has 11 residues. Germline V lookup: CDR1 MNHNY, CDR2 SVGAGI (reference sequence). The CDR3 region is CASSYFYEQYF. CDR3 nucleotides: TGTGCCAGCAGTTACTTTTACGAGCAGTACTTC.

This clonotype was picked up many times. V gene TRBV7-2 combines with J gene TRBJ2-7; 10 bases align to TRBD2. J lost 2 bases, V lost 4 bases, and 11 bases had no gene match. The germline gives CDR1 SGHTA, CDR2 FQGNSA. The CDR3 extends over 17 amino acids. The DNA of the CDR3 is TGTGCCAGCAGCTCCCGACTAGCGGGCCCCACGACCTACGAGCAGTACTTC. It codes for CASSSRLAGPTTYEQYF.

J is TRBJ2-1 and V is TRBV6-5, with a tentative D call TRBD1 (5 bases). V was pared by 10 bases and J by 2 bases, with 12 bases between. The germline V gene encodes CDR1 MNHEY and CDR2 SVGAGI. CDR3 length: 13 residues. The CDR3 sequence: CATNRNTYNEQFF. CDR3 nucleotide sequence: TGTGCCACAAACAGGAATACCTACAATGAGCAGTTCTTC.

This clonotype was observed a few times. The chain employs TRBV20-1 and TRBJ1-1; D is unclear. The CDR3 length is 15 residues. Germline V lookup: CDR1 DFQATT, CDR2 SNEGSKA (reference sequence). V was pared by 2 bases and J by 0 bases, with 13 bases between. CDR3 loop: CSARIVLEVNTEAFF. The CDR3 nucleotides are TGCAGTGCTAGAATTGTCCTTGAAGTGAACACTGAAGCTTTCTTT.

The chain links TRBV7-9 to TRBJ1-5; TRBD1 matches at 7 bases. The germline CDR1 and CDR2 sequences are SEHNR and FQNEAQ (reference sequence). The ends lost 5 bases at V and 7 bases at J; junction bases unmatched: 8. The CDR3 has 14 amino acids. The DNA of the CDR3 is TGTGCCAGCAGCAGCAGGGGGGCAGGACAGCCCCAGCATTTT. Its translation: CASSSRGAGQPQHF.

This clonotype occurred many times. This chain joins TRBV5-1 and TRBJ1-6, with a possible D match to TRBD1 (6 bases). The germline V gene encodes CDR1 SGHRS and CDR2 YFSETQ. V was trimmed by 0 bases and J by 10 bases, leaving 14 bases between them. CDR3 size: 15 residues. The CDR3 DNA is TGCGCCAGCAGCTTGGGGACAGATAGGTCCTCACCCCTCCACTTT. Amino acids: CASSLGTDRSSPLHF.

Concerning this clonotype: One end of the junction fails to match germline, which may point to a read error. The chain links TRBV7-2 to TRBJ2-6; tentative D call: TRBD1 (5 bases). This CDR3 is built from 11 residues. Germline V CDR1 and CDR2: SGHTA, FQGNSA. The CDR3 here is CASSGANVLVF. The CDR3 DNA is TGTGCCAGCTCTGGGGCCAACGTCCTGGTTTTC.

Here the CDR3 reads CASTRRVGQVYNEQFF. CDR3 DNA: TGTGCCAGCACCCGACGTGTGGGACAGGTATACAATGAGCAGTTCTTC. The chain is built from TRBV5-6 and TRBJ2-1; TRBD1 aligns across 8 bases. The CDR3 is 16 amino acids. Germline-derived CDR1 and CDR2 are SGHDT and YYEEEE. The ends lost 6 bases at V and 4 bases at J; junction bases unmatched: 12.

This clonotype came up many times. The gene calls are TRBV7-2 and TRBJ2-7, with TRBD2 matching over 13 bases. Germline V CDR1 and CDR2: SGHTA, FQGNSA. The CDR3 sequence is 16 residues long. After removal of 5 bases from V and 2 bases from J, the junction contained 6 bases not matched to a gene. The DNA for the CDR3 is TGTGCCAGCAGCCGCGCCGGGACTAGCGGGACCTACGAGCAGTACTTC. This encodes CASSRAGTSGTYEQYF.

This clonotype was counted between two and nine times. The chain combines TRBV15 with TRBJ1-5; the match to TRBD1 covers 9 bases. The CDR3 consists of 18 residues. V lost 3 bases to trimming and J lost 6 bases; unmatched junction nucleotides: 15. CDR1 LNHNV and CDR2 YYDKDF come from the germline V gene (reference sequence). The CDR3 DNA reads TGTGCCACCAGCAGTCCCACGAAACTAGACAGGGGGGGTCAGCCCCAGCATTTT. It translates to CATSSPTKLDRGGQPQHF.

In its sample, this clonotype was seen a few times. The genes are TRBV12-3 or TRBV12-4 and TRBJ2-2; tentative D call: TRBD2 (5 bases). Trimming pared 10 bases from V and 7 bases from J, leaving 16 bases between. The CDR3 extends over 13 amino acids. CDR3 DNA: TGTGCCACTAGCTCAGTATCTGGCGGGGAGCTGTTTTTT. It yields the protein CATSSVSGGELFF.

This clonotype was observed a few times. V gene TRBV5-1 combines with J gene TRBJ1-2; 10 bases line up with TRBD1. There are 13 residues in the CDR3. CDR1 and CDR2 from the germline V gene are SGHRS and YFSETQ. The V segment lost 4 bases and the J segment 6 bases; nucleotides outside the gene matches: 3. This CDR3 is CASSVGTGDGYTF. DNA for the CDR3: TGCGCCAGCAGCGTAGGGACAGGGGATGGCTACACCTTC.

This clonotype was observed many times. The J gene is TRBJ2-1, the V gene TRBV7-2, with D possibly matching TRBD2 (7 bases). V shed 3 bases and J shed 7 bases, with 16 bases lying between them. Looked up from germline, CDR1 is SGHTA and CDR2 is FQGNSA. The CDR3 loop spans 15 amino acids. The CDR3 sequence: CASSFRGGFRNEQFF. CDR3 in DNA: TGTGCCAGCAGCTTTAGGGGGGGCTTTCGGAATGAGCAGTTCTTC.

In its sample, this clonotype was seen many times. The chain combines TRBV20-1 with TRBJ1-1; the D is unclear. Trimming took 5 bases from V and 1 from J, leaving 23 bases between them. The CDR3 length is 17 residues. Germline lookup yields CDR1 DFQATT and CDR2 SNEGSKA (reference sequence). For the CDR3, the DNA is TGCAGTGCTCGGCCCCTCCCAGTTGGAAAGGGGAACACTGAAGCTTTCTTT. Residues: CSARPLPVGKGNTEAFF.

This clonotype came up many times. The chain combines TRBV6-1 with TRBJ2-3; 8 bases are a match to TRBD1. Germline-derived CDR1 and CDR2 are MNHNS and SASEGT. Trimming cost V 6 bases and J 2 bases; bases outside gene matches: 10. CDR3 size: 16 residues. The CDR3, as DNA: TGTGCCAGCAGCCCATCCCGACAGGGGAACACAGATACGCAGTATTTT. Translation gives CASSPSRQGNTDTQYF.

V gene TRBV15 combines with J gene TRBJ2-7; D tentatively reads TRBD1 or TRBD2 (5 bases each). V dropped 3 bases and J dropped 2 bases, with 17 bases sitting between them. Germline values: CDR1 LNHNV, CDR2 YYDKDF (reference sequence). The length of the CDR3 is 16 residues. CDR3 in DNA: TGTGCCACCAGCAGCAAGAGGGGTCCCCCTCCCTACGAGCAGTACTTC. Its translation: CATSSKRGPPPYEQYF.

This clonotype came up many times. The chain recombines TRBV4-3 with TRBJ2-2; a possible D gene is TRBD2 (6 bases). CDR1 and CDR2 from the germline V gene are LGHNA and YSLEER. The CDR3 is 18 residues long. V lost 0 bases and J 0 bases, leaving 14 bases between the germline ends. CDR3: CASSQDEGGGTNTGELFF. The CDR3 nucleotides read TGCGCCAGCAGCCAAGATGAAGGTGGCGGGACGAACACCGGGGAGCTGTTTTTT.

This clonotype was seen repeatedly, ten times or more. This rearrangement joins TRBV12-3 or TRBV12-4 to TRBJ2-2; 10 bases are a match to TRBD1. The CDR3 extends over 17 amino acids. Trimming cost V 5 bases and J 5 bases; bases outside gene matches: 11. CDR3 sequence (DNA): TGTGCCAGCAGTGCCGCGGGACAGGGGTCAGAGACCGGGGAGCTGTTTTTT. Amino acid sequence: CASSAAGQGSETGELFF.

A single count supports this clonotype. The chain joins TRBV5-1 to TRBJ1-1; 7 nucleotides agree with TRBD1. CDR1 is SGHRS and CDR2 is YFSETQ in the germline V gene. V shed 4 bases, J shed 6 bases, and the junction held 12 bases outside the gene matches. This CDR3 comprises 15 residues. The CDR3 here is CASSRERTGLSEAFF. CDR3 coding DNA: TGCGCCAGCAGCAGAGAAAGGACAGGTCTTTCTGAAGCTTTCTTT.

This clonotype was recorded many times. The CDR3 is CASRKTALAGGDNEQFF. The CDR3 region has the DNA TGTGCCAGTAGGAAGACCGCACTAGCGGGGGGAGACAATGAGCAGTTCTTC. The chain uses TRBV19 and TRBJ2-1; 12 bases align to TRBD2. The CDR3 covers 17 residues. Germline CDR1 and CDR2: LNHDA and SQIVND (reference sequence). With 6 bases clipped from V and 5 bases from J, the junction kept 11 bases outside the gene matches.

This clonotype appeared a few times. This chain uses TRBV7-6 with TRBJ2-5; TRBD1 aligns across 9 bases. The ends lost 4 bases at V and 5 bases at J; junction bases unmatched: 8. Germline V gives CDR1 SGHVS, CDR2 FNYEAQ. The CDR3 sequence is 15 residues long. CDR3 in amino acids: CASSYTGGLGETQYF. The CDR3 coding sequence is TGTGCCAGCAGCTACACAGGGGGCTTAGGGGAGACCCAGTACTTC.

The rearrangement links TRBV20-1 to TRBJ2-5; no definite D call. Trimming cost V 6 bases and J 5 bases, with 16 bases left between them. Germline V gene sequence: CDR1 DFQATT, CDR2 SNEGSKA (reference sequence). CDR3 length equals 13 residues. DNA of the CDR3: TGCAGTGCCTGGTCAGTCTCCAGGGAGACCCAGTACTTC. Its protein is CSAWSVSRETQYF.

This clonotype was found a few times. The chain uses TRBV6-6 and TRBJ2-3; 12 bases map to TRBD2. This CDR3 region has 16 residues. Germline V CDR1 and CDR2: MNHNY, SVGAGI (reference sequence). Unmatched junction bases numbered 9, after V lost 5 bases and J lost 6 bases. CDR3 nucleotides: TGTGCCAGCAGTCCTAGCTCCGGGACTAGCGGGGATACGCAGTATTTT. Residues: CASSPSSGTSGDTQYF.

The chain uses TRBV3-1 and TRBJ2-1; TRBD1 matches 8 bases. V shed 1 base and J 6 bases; nucleotides not matched to a gene: 5. Per germline, CDR1 LGHDT and CDR2 YNNKEL (reference sequence). CDR3 length equals 15 residues. CDR3 bases: TGTGCCAGCAGCCAAGGTTCAGGGGGCCGCAATGAGCAGTTCTTC. This codes for CASSQGSGGRNEQFF.

This sequence joins TRBV12-3 or TRBV12-4 and TRBJ2-5; D not certain. The germline V and J ends were trimmed by 3 bases and 8 bases, with 10 bases remaining between them. CDR3 length: 12 residues. This CDR3 is CASSFNQSTQYF. The DNA of the CDR3 is TGTGCCAGCAGTTTCAACCAGAGTACCCAGTACTTC.

The chain joins TRBV27 to TRBJ2-3; TRBD2 matches 8 bases. The V segment lost 10 bases and the J segment 6 bases; nucleotides outside the gene matches: 9. Germline CDR1 reads MNHEY; CDR2 reads SMNVEV (reference sequence). The length of the CDR3 is 13 residues. For the CDR3, the DNA is TGTGCCACACCTTTCGGCGGGAGGGATACGCAGTATTTT. This sequence encodes CATPFGGRDTQYF.

There are a few counts of this clonotype. The chain couples TRBV5-5 to TRBJ2-3, with D unclear. Germline values: CDR1 SGHKS, CDR2 YYEKEE (reference sequence). The germline V and J ends were trimmed by 4 bases and 6 bases, with 21 bases remaining between them. The CDR3 length is 16 residues. Here the CDR3 DNA reads TGTGCCAGCAGCCTCATGTACAAACTCCGTACGGATACGCAGTATTTT. This translates into CASSLMYKLRTDTQYF.

This clonotype was observed many times. V and J are TRBV7-2 and TRBJ2-3; 7 bases agree with TRBD2. Trimming at V came to 1 base and at J to 4 bases, leaving 5 bases not matched to a gene. This CDR3 is 15 amino acids long. CDR1 and CDR2 from the germline V gene are SGHTA and FQGNSA. The CDR3 nucleotides read TGTGCCAGCAGCTTAGAGCCCCTAGCGGCAGATACGCAGTATTTT. Amino acid sequence: CASSLEPLAADTQYF.

The sample holds a few counts of this clonotype. The chain links TRBV4-2 to TRBJ2-5; D is undetermined. The length of the CDR3 is 15 residues. In germline, CDR1 is LGHNA, CDR2 YNFKEQ. Trimming shortened V by 0 bases and J by 3 bases, and 11 bases separated the two germline ends. For the CDR3, the DNA is TGTGCCAGCAGCCAAGATGATAGTGAGAAAGAGACCCAGTACTTC. Translated, it gives CASSQDDSEKETQYF.